This TCR beta chain comes out of a study of blood T cell repertoires in COVID-19. Overall study context: Samples of COVID-19 (acute and convalescent) were obtained from the United States, Italy and Spain. Sources were T cells, B-cell-depleted T cells, or PBMCs; the material itself was cDNA or gDNA.

The CDR3 extends over 13 amino acids. The germline V and J ends were trimmed by 6 bases and 3 bases, with 6 bases remaining between them. CDR1 and CDR2 from the germline V gene are MNHEY and SMNVEV (reference sequence). In the original workflow: Reference gene primer amplification in the assay estimated nucleated cell counts. Generated by immunoSEQ multiplex PCR, the TCRdb table keeps only in-frame clones and is missing some. V and J calls and clone size are as listed in that table; D and trimming were resolved from the DNA. The repertoire holds over 250,000 clones, with approximately 88% as singletons.

The clonotype comes from a human donor with COVID-19, enrolled during active disease. The donor label of this sample is uncertain. The sample consisted of peripheral blood. The chain uses TRBV27 and TRBJ2-6; D is unclear. As DNA, the CDR3 is TGTGCCAGCAGCCCAGGTGGGGCCAACGTCCTGACTTTC. Protein sequence: CASSPGGANVLTF. The full variable domain, its missing parts supplied by reference TRBV27 and TRBJ2-6, is EAQVTQNPRYLITVTGKKLTVTCSQNMNHEYMSWYRQDPGLGLRQIYYSMNVEVTDKGDVPEGYKVSRKEKRNFPLILESPSPNQTSLYFCASSPGGANVLTFGAGSRLTVL.